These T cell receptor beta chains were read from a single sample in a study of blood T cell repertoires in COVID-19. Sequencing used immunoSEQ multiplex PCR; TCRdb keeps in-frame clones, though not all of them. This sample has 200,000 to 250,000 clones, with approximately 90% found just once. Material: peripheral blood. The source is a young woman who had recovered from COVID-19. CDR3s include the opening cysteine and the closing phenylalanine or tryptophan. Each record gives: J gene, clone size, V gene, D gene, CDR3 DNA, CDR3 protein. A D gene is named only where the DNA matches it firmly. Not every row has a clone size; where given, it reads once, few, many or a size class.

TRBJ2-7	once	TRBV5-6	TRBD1	TGTGCCAGCAGCTCCGGGACAGCCTACGAGCAGTACTTC	CASSSGTAYEQYF
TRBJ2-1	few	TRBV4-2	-	TGTGCCAGCAGCCAATTGGAGGAATCGAGCTCCTACAATGAGCAGTTCTTC	CASSQLEESSSYNEQFF
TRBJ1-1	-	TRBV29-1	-	TGCAGCGTTGATCGGAACACTGAAGCTTTCTTT	CSVDRNTEAFF
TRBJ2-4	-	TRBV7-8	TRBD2	TGTGCCAGCAGCCTAGAGGGATTAGAAGCGGGAGTGTTAGCCAAAAACATTCAGTACTTC	CASSLEGLEAGVLAKNIQYF
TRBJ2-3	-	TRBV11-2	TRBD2	TGTGCCAGCAGCTTAGAGAGGGTGGGACTAGCGGGAGGAGATACGCAGTATTTT	CASSLERVGLAGGDTQYF
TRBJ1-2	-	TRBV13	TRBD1	TGTGCCAGCAGCAACGACAGGGCGTCTAACTATGGCTACACCTTC	CASSNDRASNYGYTF
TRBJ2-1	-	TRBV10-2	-	TGCGCCAGCAGATTATACAGGGACGATGAGCAGTTCTTC	CASRLYRDDEQFF
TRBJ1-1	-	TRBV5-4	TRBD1	TGTGCCAGCAGCTTGGAACAGGGGGTGGGAGGCACTGAAGCTTTCTTT	CASSLEQGVGGTEAFF
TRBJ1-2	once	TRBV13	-	TGTGCCAGCAGCCTTCCCCCGGATGGCTACACCTTC	CASSLPPDGYTF
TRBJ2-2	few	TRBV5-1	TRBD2	TGCGCCAGCAGCTCGACCGGACTAGCGGGAGTCGGGGGCACCGGGGAGCTGTTTTTT	CASSSTGLAGVGGTGELFF
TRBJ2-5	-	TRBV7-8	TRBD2	TGTGCCAGCAGCTTAGGGGGGACTACCTCCCAAGAGACCCAGTACTTC	CASSLGGTTSQETQYF
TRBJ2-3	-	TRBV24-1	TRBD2	TGTGCCACCAGTGACCCGGCGGGGGTCGATGATACGCAGTATTTT	CATSDPAGVDDTQYF
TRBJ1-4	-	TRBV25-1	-	TGTGCCAGCACCCAAAACAGGAATGAAAAACTGTTTTTT	CASTQNRNEKLFF
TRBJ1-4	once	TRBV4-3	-	TGCGCCAGCAGCCAAGATCCCGCAGGTACTAATGAAAAACTGTTTTTT	CASSQDPAGTNEKLFF
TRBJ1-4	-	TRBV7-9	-	TGTGCCAGCAGCTTAGAGGAGTCGGTCGAAAAACTGTTTTTT	CASSLEESVEKLFF
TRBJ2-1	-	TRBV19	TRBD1	TGTGCCAGTAGTATAGAGGACAGGGGGCGGGACCACAATGAGCAGTTCTTC	CASSIEDRGRDHNEQFF
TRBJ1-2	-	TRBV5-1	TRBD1	TGCGCCAGCAGCTTGGAGGCAGGGGGCCCTCCGAGGTATGGCTACACCTTC	CASSLEAGGPPRYGYTF
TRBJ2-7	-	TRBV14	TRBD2	TGTGCCAGCAGCCAACTTGGACTAGCGGGTCGTGGCGAGCAGTACTTC	CASSQLGLAGRGEQYF
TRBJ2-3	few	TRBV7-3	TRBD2	TGTGCCAGCAGCTTCGGACTAGCGGGAGTGACAGATACGCAGTATTTT	CASSFGLAGVTDTQYF
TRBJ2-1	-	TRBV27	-	TGTGCCAGCAGTTACGGACAGAAACACAATGAGCAGTTCTTC	CASSYGQKHNEQFF
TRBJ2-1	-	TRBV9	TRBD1	TGTGCCAGCAACCCGACAGGGGGATTCAATGAGCAGTTCTTC	CASNPTGGFNEQFF
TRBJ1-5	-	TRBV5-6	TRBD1	TGTGCCAGCAGCCGGGACAGGGGTAATCAGCCCCAGCATTTT	CASSRDRGNQPQHF
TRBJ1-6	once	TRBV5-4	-	TGTGCCAGCAGCGGGGGGGGCAGGCTCACCTATAATTCACCCCTCCACTTT	CASSGGGRLTYNSPLHF
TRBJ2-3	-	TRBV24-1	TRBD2	TGTGCCACCAGACCCGGGACTAGCGACTACACAGATACGCAGTATTTT	CATRPGTSDYTDTQYF
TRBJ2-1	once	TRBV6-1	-	TGTGCCAGCAGTGGCGTAAGCGGAGTCCTCTACAATGAGCAGTTCTTC	CASSGVSGVLYNEQFF
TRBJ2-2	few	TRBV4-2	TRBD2	TGTGCCAGCAGCCAAGTCGGCAGCGGGAGGGCCGGGACCGGGGAGCTGTTTTTT	CASSQVGSGRAGTGELFF
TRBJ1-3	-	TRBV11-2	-	TGTGCCAGCAGCTTCCCGACTGCCGGAAACACCATATATTTT	CASSFPTAGNTIYF
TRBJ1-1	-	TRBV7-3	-	TGTGCCAGCAGCCAACAAACGAACACTGAAGCTTTCTTT	CASSQQTNTEAFF
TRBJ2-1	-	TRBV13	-	TGTGCCAGCAGCTTAGCGACGGGAGTGGGACTGAATGAGCAGTTCTTC	CASSLATGVGLNEQFF
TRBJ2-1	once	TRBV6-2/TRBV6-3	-	TGTGCCAGCAGTTACCCGAGGGATGAGCAGTTCTTC	CASSYPRDEQFF
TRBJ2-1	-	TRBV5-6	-	TGTGCCAGCAGCCCGAGGGGGGGATGGTCGTACAATGAGCAGTTCTTC	CASSPRGGWSYNEQFF
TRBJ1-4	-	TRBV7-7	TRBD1	TGTGCCAGCAGCCCGTCAGACAGGGTGGACGAAAAACTGTTTTTT	CASSPSDRVDEKLFF
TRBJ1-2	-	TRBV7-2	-	TGTGCCAGCAGTCCGGGTGGGGGGACTGGCTACACCTTC	CASSPGGGTGYTF
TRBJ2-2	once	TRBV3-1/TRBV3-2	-	TGTGCCAGCAGCCTGGGACTCGCTGGGGACACCGGGGAGCTGTTTTTT	CASSLGLAGDTGELFF
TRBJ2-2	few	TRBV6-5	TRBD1	TGTGCCAGCAGTTATCCGTCGACAGGGGCCGGGGAGCTGTTTTTT	CASSYPSTGAGELFF
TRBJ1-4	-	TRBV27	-	TGTGCCAGCAGTTTATCCCCGCAGGGTACTGAAAAACTGTTTTTT	CASSLSPQGTEKLFF
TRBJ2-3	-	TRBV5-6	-	TGTGCCAGCAGCTTAGCCGGGTCGACAGATACGCAGTATTTT	CASSLAGSTDTQYF